Following are 20 T cell receptor beta chains from one sample sequenced in a study of T cell responses to AZD1222 COVID-19 vaccine. Measured with immunoSEQ multiplex PCR; TCRdb has only the in-frame clones, and not every one. Here the sample spans tens of thousands of clones, under 90% being singletons. Sample: peripheral blood, taken on day 0 of AZD1222 vaccination. These receptor sequences come from an adult in good health.

The J gene is TRBJ1-4, the V gene TRBV9; possibly TRBD1 for D (5 bases). This CDR3 is built from 13 residues. Trimming took 0 bases from V and 11 from J, leaving 11 bases between them. Germline CDR1 reads SGDLS; CDR2 reads YYNGEE. CDR3: CASSVAGGGKLFF. CDR3 in DNA: TGTGCCAGCAGCGTAGCCGGGGGTGGGAAACTGTTTTTT.

J is TRBJ1-2 and V is TRBV19; no reliable D call. This CDR3 contains 12 residues. Trimming left V 2 bases short and J 2 bases short, with 3 bases between. Germline V gives CDR1 LNHDA, CDR2 SQIVND (reference sequence). Here the CDR3 reads CASSILNYGYTF. DNA for the CDR3: TGTGCCAGTAGTATACTGAACTATGGCTACACCTTC.

The gene calls are TRBV20-1 and TRBJ2-5, with D unresolved. Germline CDR1 DFQATT, CDR2 SNEGSKA (reference sequence). The CDR3 covers 10 residues. V was pared by 6 bases and J by 2 bases, with 4 bases between. The CDR3 loop is CSAEQETQYF. The CDR3 DNA reads TGCAGTGCCGAGCAAGAGACCCAGTACTTC.

V and J are TRBV6-5 and TRBJ1-2; 8 positions match TRBD1. Germline V lookup: CDR1 MNHEY, CDR2 SVGAGI. This CDR3 region has 12 residues. V lost 7 bases, J lost 6 bases, and 4 bases stayed unmatched. CDR3 region: CASKQGGNGYTF. The CDR3 nucleotides are TGTGCCAGCAAACAGGGGGGTAATGGCTACACCTTC.

The V gene is TRBV7-9, the J gene TRBJ2-3; D call uncertain. Germline CDR1 reads SEHNR; CDR2 reads FQNEAQ (reference sequence). Trimming took 1 base from V and 0 from J, leaving 5 bases between them. The length of the CDR3 is 14 residues. The CDR3 sequence: CASSLEGSTDTQYF. The CDR3 nucleotides are TGTGCCAGCAGCTTAGAGGGTAGCACAGATACGCAGTATTTT.

The gene calls are TRBV4-2 and TRBJ2-1; TRBD2 matches at 11 bases. Per the germline V gene, CDR1 is LGHNA and CDR2 is YNFKEQ. V shed 5 bases and J 6 bases; nucleotides not matched to a gene: 6. The CDR3 has 15 amino acids. The CDR3 bases are TGTGCCAGCAGCACCGGGACTAGCGGTTTCAATGAGCAGTTCTTC. Residues: CASSTGTSGFNEQFF.

This clone was observed once. The chain combines TRBV12-5 with TRBJ1-5, with D perhaps TRBD1 (5 bases). Trimming took off 2 bases at V and 1 base at J, with 12 bases between the two ends. The CDR3 runs 16 residues. Per germline, CDR1 LGHNT and CDR2 FRNRAP. DNA of the CDR3: TGTGCTAGTGGTTTGTCAGGGACTATGAGCAATCAGCCCCAGCATTTT. This translates into CASGLSGTMSNQPQHF.

The genes are TRBV7-3 and TRBJ2-3; tentative D call: TRBD2 (6 bases). This CDR3 has 14 residues. Germline CDR1 and CDR2: SGHTA and FQGTGA. V was trimmed by 4 bases and J by 6 bases, leaving 14 bases between them. CDR3 sequence: CASSWAGTGDTQYF. The CDR3 bases are TGTGCCAGCAGCTGGGCGGGGACCGGGGATACGCAGTATTTT.

V is TRBV5-1 and J is TRBJ1-2; 9 positions agree with TRBD1. J was trimmed by 4 bases and V by 3 bases; bases with no gene match: 10. This CDR3 has 16 residues. Germline CDR1 reads SGHRS; CDR2 reads YFSETQ. CDR3 residues: CASSSFTGQGLYGYTF. Here the CDR3 DNA reads TGCGCCAGCAGCTCATTTACGGGACAGGGACTCTATGGCTACACCTTC.

The rearrangement uses TRBV5-1 and TRBJ1-2; D is possibly TRBD1 (6 bases). The CDR3 runs 14 residues. V was clipped by 6 bases and J by 4 bases, with 16 bases between them. CDR1 and CDR2 (germline): SGHRS, YFSETQ. In DNA form, the CDR3 reads TGCGCCAGCACCCCTAACAGGGAAGGCTATGGCTACACCTTC. It encodes CASTPNREGYGYTF.

The chain carries TRBV5-1 and TRBJ1-1; D possibly corresponds to TRBD1 (5 bases). V lost 4 bases and J 1 base, leaving 11 bases between the germline ends. CDR3 length: 14 amino acids. Germline assignment: CDR1 SGHRS and CDR2 YFSETQ. CDR3 sequence: CASSRGTANTEAFF. CDR3 nucleotides: TGCGCCAGCAGCCGCGGGACGGCGAACACTGAAGCTTTCTTT.

V and J are TRBV27 and TRBJ1-1; TRBD1 is a possible D gene (6 bases). Germline CDR1 is MNHEY and CDR2 is SMNVEV (reference sequence). This CDR3 has 13 amino acids. Deletions cut 5 bases from V and 5 bases from J, with 12 bases between. DNA of the CDR3: TGTGCCAGCAGTCGGGGAGGGGGAACTGAAGCTTTCTTT. Translated: CASSRGGGTEAFF.

This chain uses TRBV5-5 with TRBJ2-2; tentatively, D is TRBD2 (6 bases). The V gene lost 2 bases and the J gene lost 4 bases, with 12 bases spanning the gap. CDR1 SGHKS and CDR2 YYEKEE come from the germline V gene (reference sequence). The CDR3 runs to 15 residues. CDR3 coding DNA: TGTGCCAGCAGCTTCGGGGTGGGGGGCACCGGGGAGCTGTTTTTT. It yields the protein CASSFGVGGTGELFF.

The gene calls are TRBV9 and TRBJ2-1; 9 bases line up with TRBD1. This CDR3 region has 14 residues. The J segment lost 8 bases and the V segment lost 0 bases, leaving 3 bases of the junction unmatched. The germline gives CDR1 SGDLS, CDR2 YYNGEE. CDR3 nucleotide sequence: TGTGCCAGCAGCGTAGATGGACAGGGGTATGAGCAGTTCTTC. This sequence encodes CASSVDGQGYEQFF.

The chain has TRBV7-9 and TRBJ1-6; no firm D call. CDR3 length equals 15 residues. Trimming cost V 1 base and J 7 bases, with 11 bases left between them. Germline-derived CDR1 and CDR2 are SEHNR and FQNEAQ (reference sequence). CDR3 residues: CASSLVRVGNSPLHF. The CDR3 DNA sequence: TGTGCCAGCAGCTTAGTTCGTGTGGGCAATTCACCCCTCCACTTT.

The chain has TRBV5-4 and TRBJ1-2; 11 nucleotides match TRBD1. The CDR3 runs 14 residues. Germline loops: CDR1 SGHNT, CDR2 YYREEE (reference sequence). Trimming took 4 bases from V and 7 from J; bases not matched to a gene: 6. This CDR3 reads CASSLRTGGFGYTF. In nucleotides, the CDR3 is TGTGCCAGCAGCCTACGGACAGGGGGCTTTGGCTACACCTTC.

The rearrangement joins TRBV18 to TRBJ1-1; D is unclear. Looked up from germline, CDR1 is KGHSH and CDR2 is LQKENI. This CDR3 contains 14 residues. The ends were cut back, 3 bases at V and 1 base at J, with 9 bases in the middle. This chain's CDR3 is CASSPGGWNTEAFF. The CDR3 nucleotides read TGTGCCAGCTCACCGGGAGGGTGGAACACTGAAGCTTTCTTT.

This clone was picked up one time. The gene calls are TRBV7-9 and TRBJ1-4, with 9 bases aligning to TRBD1. Germline CDR1 is SEHNR and CDR2 is FQNEAQ (reference sequence). J lost 2 bases, V lost 3 bases, and 10 bases had no gene match. This CDR3 region has 18 residues. CDR3 bases: TGTGCCAGCAGCTTTCCTCCGGGACAGGGTGTTACTAATGAAAAACTGTTTTTT. Its translation is CASSFPPGQGVTNEKLFF.

This clone turned up a few times. The rearrangement joins TRBV18 to TRBJ1-1; D ambiguous. The CDR3 is made up of 14 amino acids. Germline V gene lookup returns CDR1 KGHSH and CDR2 LQKENI. Trimming cost V 3 bases and J 6 bases, with 14 bases left between them. The chain's CDR3 is CASSPMEGWAEAFF. The CDR3 DNA is TGTGCCAGCTCACCGATGGAGGGTTGGGCTGAAGCTTTCTTT.

The J gene is TRBJ1-6, the V gene TRBV6-6, with TRBD1 as a possible D gene (5 bases). This CDR3 region has 14 residues. V was trimmed by 3 bases and J by 7 bases, leaving 10 bases between them. Germline lookup yields CDR1 MNHNY and CDR2 SVGAGI (reference sequence). CDR3 loop: CASSYQGPNSPLHF. For the CDR3, the DNA is TGTGCCAGCAGTTATCAGGGCCCAAATTCACCCCTCCACTTT.